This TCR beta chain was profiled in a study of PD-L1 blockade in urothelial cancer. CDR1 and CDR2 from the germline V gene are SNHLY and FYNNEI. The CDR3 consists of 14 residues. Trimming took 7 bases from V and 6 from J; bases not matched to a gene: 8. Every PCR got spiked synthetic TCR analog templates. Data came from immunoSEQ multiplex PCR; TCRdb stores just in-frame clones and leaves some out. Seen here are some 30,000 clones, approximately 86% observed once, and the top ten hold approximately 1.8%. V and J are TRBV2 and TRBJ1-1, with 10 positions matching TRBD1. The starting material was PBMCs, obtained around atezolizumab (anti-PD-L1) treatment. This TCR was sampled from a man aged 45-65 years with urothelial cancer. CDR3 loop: CASILTGGVPEAFF. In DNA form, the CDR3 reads TGTGCCAGCATTTTGACAGGGGGCGTGCCTGAAGCTTTCTTT.